This T cell receptor beta chain comes out of a study of T-cell reconstitution after alpha-beta-depleted transplantation in children. Points from the study as a whole: Diversity and T-cell counts at one year after transplant derived mostly from new T cells.

It was with unique molecular identifiers that the TCRbeta library was prepared. Each CDR3 protein gets one entry after TCRdb re-called the PCR reads with MiXCR. Among about 220,000 distinct CDR3 sequences listed, approximately 17% were seen once. The CDR3 is 14 residues long. With 4 bases removed from V and 6 bases from J, the gap between germline ends came to 15 bases. Remarks on this clonotype: The antigen is not known.

This chain links TRBV12-3 or TRBV12-4 with TRBJ2-5, with D perhaps assigned TRBD1 or TRBD2 (5 bases each). The clonotype originates from a male patient aged 2 to 9 who had a stem cell transplant for acute lymphoblastic leukemia, so the T cells may come from the graft donor. This material consisted of PBMCs, mostly from graft donor cells, taken 360 days after TCRalphabeta/CD19-depleted stem cell transplant. The CDR3 DNA reads TGTGCCAGCAGTTCCCCCCCAGAGGGGCAGACCCAGTACTTC. Protein: CASSSPPEGQTQYF.